A selection of T cell receptor beta chains follows, all from one sample in a study of T cell changes during pregnancy in multiple sclerosis. Clones were sequenced by immunoSEQ multiplex PCR, and TCRdb holds only the in-frame ones, with some missing. The table lists 80,000 to 100,000 clones, approximately 93% of them singletons. The material was peripheral blood, obtained after pregnancy. The receptors come from a female donor with multiple sclerosis, enrolled in a pregnancy study. The CDR3 runs from the conserved cysteine through the conserved F or W.

CDR3aa | j_gene | v_gene
CASNSAREQYF | TRBJ2-7 | TRBV5-1
CASSPRLGGGATDTQYF | TRBJ2-3 | TRBV7-9
CATSRDRTRPSNGYTF | TRBJ1-2 | TRBV15
CASSFGTSTDTQYF | TRBJ2-3 | TRBV27
CSVDRADTIYF | TRBJ1-3 | TRBV29-1
CASSEGAGYNEQFF | TRBJ2-1 | TRBV6-1
CASSTVTGGGETQYF | TRBJ2-5 | TRBV5-5
CASSGGGGRAVYGYTF | TRBJ1-2 | TRBV2
CASSLGRGGYNEQFF | TRBJ2-1 | TRBV7-2
CASSQQGEANTEAFF | TRBJ1-1 | TRBV14
CASSMLVAASTDTQYF | TRBJ2-3 | TRBV19
CASTRGTGGTGWEQFF | TRBJ2-1 | TRBV28
CASSPLTGVAYNEQFF | TRBJ2-1 | TRBV18
CASSLVTVSYNEQFF | TRBJ2-1 | TRBV5-1
CASSLRQGDQPQHF | TRBJ1-5 | TRBV28
CASSLGTGDHGYTF | TRBJ1-2 | TRBV4-1
CAWRGRGDTEAFF | TRBJ1-1 | TRBV30
CASSGLEVTSSYEQYF | TRBJ2-7 | TRBV2
CASSDPGSASNQPQHF | TRBJ1-5 | TRBV2
CASSLGGGNSNQPQHF | TRBJ1-5 | TRBV11-2
CAGQGGAPYGYTF | TRBJ1-2 | TRBV19
CASSQDPGDLSYEQYF | TRBJ2-7 | TRBV4-3
CASSFRGSKQETQYF | TRBJ2-5 | TRBV5-1
CASSEWRSSYNEQFF | TRBJ2-1 | TRBV6-1
CASADQGALSDTQYF | TRBJ2-3 | TRBV12-5
CASSLDGNEQFF | TRBJ2-1 | TRBV13
CASSGSPETPHYNEQFF | TRBJ2-1 | TRBV6-1
CASSTGLYSNQPQHF | TRBJ1-5 | TRBV6-6
CASRLQGPGETQYF | TRBJ2-5 | TRBV7-9
CASSFAGEAETQYF | TRBJ2-5 | TRBV27
CASSRGARSYEQYF | TRBJ2-7 | TRBV5-6
CASRDPTSAQETQYF | TRBJ2-5 | TRBV6-1
CASSQGSGAGETQYF | TRBJ2-5 | TRBV4-3
CSAGQGAASEAFF | TRBJ1-1 | TRBV29-1
CASGLVLGTKQGSGTEAFF | TRBJ1-1 | TRBV12-5
CASSLLGLAGGEQYF | TRBJ2-7 | TRBV5-1
CATSRPGQGVGYGYTF | TRBJ1-2 | TRBV15
CASSRILGGDNEQFF | TRBJ2-1 | TRBV6-5
CASSLGTLGTEAFF | TRBJ1-1 | TRBV5-1
CASRGSGTDTQYF | TRBJ2-3 | TRBV2
CASSPLEGAGDTQYF | TRBJ2-3 | TRBV4-1
CASSQDRGGQAFYEQYF | TRBJ2-7 | TRBV4-1
CASSLGLTSGKGETQYF | TRBJ2-5 | TRBV5-5
CASSPPGGVSIRAEAFF | TRBJ1-1 | TRBV18
CASSHRLGSDIPSYNEQFF | TRBJ2-1 | TRBV4-1
CASSPGRPEAFF | TRBJ1-1 | TRBV28